A selection of T cell receptor beta chains follows, all from one sample in a study of blood T cell repertoires in COVID-19. Produced via immunoSEQ multiplex PCR; TCRdb's table is partial and in-frame only. The data contain nearly 250,000 clones, roughly 86% of them singletons. The sample comprised peripheral blood. Every receptor here comes from an older woman who had recovered from COVID-19. CDR3s include the opening cysteine and the closing phenylalanine or tryptophan. The order of the fields is D gene, clone size, V gene, J gene, CDR3 length, CDR3 protein, CDR3 DNA. D genes are given only for firm matches. Clone size, where shown, is once, few, many, or a class for clones that have expanded.

D gene: .; clone size: .; V gene: TRBV28; J gene: TRBJ2-7; CDR3 length: 12; CDR3 protein: CASSGTSYEQYF; CDR3 DNA: TGTGCCAGCAGCGGGACATCCTACGAGCAGTACTTC
D gene: .; clone size: .; V gene: TRBV5-6; J gene: TRBJ1-1; CDR3 length: 13; CDR3 protein: CASSPGWATEAFF; CDR3 DNA: TGTGCCAGCAGCCCTGGTTGGGCCACTGAAGCTTTCTTT
D gene: .; clone size: .; V gene: TRBV28; J gene: TRBJ1-3; CDR3 length: 16; CDR3 protein: CASSFEKEGLGNTIYF; CDR3 DNA: TGTGCCAGCAGTTTTGAGAAGGAGGGGCTCGGAAACACCATATATTTT
D gene: TRBD2; clone size: .; V gene: TRBV9; J gene: TRBJ2-2; CDR3 length: 16; CDR3 protein: CASSAGTSRYTGELFF; CDR3 DNA: TGTGCCAGCAGCGCCGGGACTAGCCGATATACCGGGGAGCTGTTTTTT
D gene: .; clone size: .; V gene: TRBV5-1; J gene: TRBJ1-5; CDR3 length: 13; CDR3 protein: CASSLSGNQPQHF; CDR3 DNA: TGCGCCAGCAGCTTGTCAGGTAACCAGCCCCAGCATTTT
D gene: TRBD1; clone size: .; V gene: TRBV5-6; J gene: TRBJ1-1; CDR3 length: 13; CDR3 protein: CASSLGRGHEAFF; CDR3 DNA: TGTGCCAGCAGCTTGGGAAGGGGGCACGAAGCTTTCTTT
D gene: .; clone size: .; V gene: TRBV5-4; J gene: TRBJ1-1; CDR3 length: 12; CDR3 protein: CASSFGGTEAFF; CDR3 DNA: TGTGCCAGCAGCTTCGGGGGGACTGAAGCTTTCTTT
D gene: TRBD2; clone size: few; V gene: TRBV5-1; J gene: TRBJ2-5; CDR3 length: 15; CDR3 protein: CASSLAGLAVETQYF; CDR3 DNA: TGCGCCAGCAGCTTGGCCGGACTAGCGGTAGAGACCCAGTACTTC
D gene: .; clone size: .; V gene: TRBV4-3; J gene: TRBJ2-6; CDR3 length: 15; CDR3 protein: CASSQGLDGGQVLTF; CDR3 DNA: TGCGCCAGCAGCCAAGGCCTGGACGGAGGTCAGGTCCTGACTTTC
D gene: TRBD2; clone size: .; V gene: TRBV27; J gene: TRBJ2-1; CDR3 length: 15; CDR3 protein: CASSLSTSGGNEQFF; CDR3 DNA: TGTGCCAGCAGTTTATCGACTAGCGGGGGCAATGAGCAGTTCTTC
D gene: TRBD1; clone size: .; V gene: TRBV19; J gene: TRBJ2-3; CDR3 length: 15; CDR3 protein: CASSFTTGVGDTQYF; CDR3 DNA: TGTGCCAGTAGTTTTACGACAGGGGTAGGAGATACGCAGTATTTT
D gene: .; clone size: .; V gene: TRBV4-3; J gene: TRBJ1-6; CDR3 length: 16; CDR3 protein: CASSQSTRSYNSPLHF; CDR3 DNA: TGCGCCAGCAGCCAAAGCACCCGCTCCTATAATTCACCCCTCCACTTT
D gene: TRBD1; clone size: .; V gene: TRBV27; J gene: TRBJ1-1; CDR3 length: 13; CDR3 protein: CASSPYSGGEAFF; CDR3 DNA: TGTGCCAGCAGTCCCTATTCAGGGGGCGAAGCTTTCTTT
D gene: TRBD2; clone size: .; V gene: TRBV28; J gene: TRBJ2-1; CDR3 length: 14; CDR3 protein: CASTLAGGPNEQFF; CDR3 DNA: TGTGCCAGCACACTAGCGGGGGGGCCCAATGAGCAGTTCTTC
D gene: .; clone size: .; V gene: TRBV29-1; J gene: TRBJ2-1; CDR3 length: 13; CDR3 protein: CSVEEGSYNEQFF; CDR3 DNA: TGCAGCGTTGAAGAGGGCAGTTACAATGAGCAGTTCTTC
D gene: TRBD1; clone size: .; V gene: TRBV28; J gene: TRBJ2-7; CDR3 length: 16; CDR3 protein: CASSSTGQGRRGEQYF; CDR3 DNA: TGTGCCAGCAGTTCGACGGGACAGGGCCGAAGAGGCGAGCAGTACTTC
D gene: .; clone size: .; V gene: TRBV5-1; J gene: TRBJ1-2; CDR3 length: 14; CDR3 protein: CASNPGGGVYGYTF; CDR3 DNA: TGCGCCAGCAACCCTGGGGGGGGCGTCTATGGCTACACCTTC
D gene: .; clone size: .; V gene: TRBV19; J gene: TRBJ1-6; CDR3 length: 15; CDR3 protein: CASSWADRRNSPLHF; CDR3 DNA: TGTGCCAGTAGTTGGGCAGACCGTCGTAATTCACCCCTCCACTTT
D gene: .; clone size: .; V gene: TRBV19; J gene: TRBJ2-7; CDR3 length: 11; CDR3 protein: CASSMSSEQYF; CDR3 DNA: TGTGCCAGTAGTATGTCCTCCGAGCAGTACTTC
D gene: TRBD2; clone size: .; V gene: TRBV7-6; J gene: TRBJ2-7; CDR3 length: 13; CDR3 protein: CASSLSGGYEQYF; CDR3 DNA: TGTGCCAGCAGCCTTTCGGGGGGCTACGAGCAGTACTTC
D gene: .; clone size: .; V gene: TRBV6-5; J gene: TRBJ2-1; CDR3 length: 12; CDR3 protein: CASSLGGDEQFF; CDR3 DNA: TGTGCCAGCAGCCTAGGAGGGGATGAGCAGTTCTTC
D gene: TRBD1; clone size: .; V gene: TRBV5-1; J gene: TRBJ2-1; CDR3 length: 16; CDR3 protein: CASSFTGAVSYNEQFF; CDR3 DNA: TGCGCCAGCAGCTTCACAGGGGCCGTATCCTACAATGAGCAGTTCTTC
D gene: TRBD1; clone size: .; V gene: TRBV19; J gene: TRBJ2-2; CDR3 length: 16; CDR3 protein: CASSPRTGGVAGELFF; CDR3 DNA: TGTGCCAGTAGTCCCAGGACAGGGGGAGTCGCCGGGGAGCTGTTTTTT
D gene: TRBD2; clone size: .; V gene: TRBV6-2/TRBV6-3; J gene: TRBJ2-7; CDR3 length: 15; CDR3 protein: CASSYQTGTTHEQYF; CDR3 DNA: TGTGCCAGCAGTTATCAGACGGGGACTACCCACGAGCAGTACTTC
D gene: .; clone size: .; V gene: TRBV20-1; J gene: TRBJ1-2; CDR3 length: 13; CDR3 protein: CSASYGNYYGYTF; CDR3 DNA: TGCAGTGCTAGTTACGGGAACTACTATGGCTACACCTTC
D gene: .; clone size: .; V gene: TRBV25-1; J gene: TRBJ1-2; CDR3 length: 14; CDR3 protein: CASTENGGVYGYTF; CDR3 DNA: TGTGCCAGCACCGAAAACGGGGGGGTCTATGGCTACACCTTC
D gene: .; clone size: .; V gene: TRBV4-3; J gene: TRBJ1-5; CDR3 length: 15; CDR3 protein: CASSQGIGGGQPQHF; CDR3 DNA: TGCGCCAGCAGCCAAGGGATAGGAGGAGGTCAGCCCCAGCATTTT
D gene: .; clone size: .; V gene: TRBV11-2; J gene: TRBJ1-2; CDR3 length: 15; CDR3 protein: CASSPFQARGYGYTF; CDR3 DNA: TGTGCCAGCAGCCCCTTCCAGGCCCGGGGATATGGCTACACCTTC
D gene: TRBD1; clone size: .; V gene: TRBV10-2; J gene: TRBJ1-1; CDR3 length: 15; CDR3 protein: CASSGGTGAYTEAFF; CDR3 DNA: TGCGCCAGCAGTGGAGGGACAGGGGCATATACTGAAGCTTTCTTT
D gene: TRBD1; clone size: once; V gene: TRBV5-8; J gene: TRBJ1-2; CDR3 length: 15; CDR3 protein: CASSSKRTGRNGYTF; CDR3 DNA: TGTGCCAGCAGCTCAAAACGGACAGGGAGAAATGGCTACACCTTC
D gene: TRBD1; clone size: .; V gene: TRBV18; J gene: TRBJ1-5; CDR3 length: 15; CDR3 protein: CASSAGTGFSQPQHF; CDR3 DNA: TGTGCCAGCTCAGCCGGGACAGGGTTTAGTCAGCCCCAGCATTTT
D gene: TRBD2; clone size: .; V gene: TRBV9; J gene: TRBJ2-1; CDR3 length: 20; CDR3 protein: CASSVAGTSGGSSSYNEQFF; CDR3 DNA: TGTGCCAGCAGCGTAGCGGGGACTAGCGGGGGTTCCAGCTCCTACAATGAGCAGTTCTTC
D gene: .; clone size: .; V gene: TRBV3-1/TRBV3-2; J gene: TRBJ1-4; CDR3 length: 15; CDR3 protein: CASAASSLPNEKLFF; CDR3 DNA: TGTGCCAGCGCTGCCTCGTCACTACCTAATGAAAAACTGTTTTTT
D gene: .; clone size: .; V gene: TRBV7-6; J gene: TRBJ1-5; CDR3 length: 13; CDR3 protein: CASSSAPDQPQHF; CDR3 DNA: TGTGCCAGCAGCTCCGCTCCAGATCAGCCCCAGCATTTT
D gene: TRBD2; clone size: .; V gene: TRBV28; J gene: TRBJ2-3; CDR3 length: 16; CDR3 protein: CASSRTSGGRRDTQYF; CDR3 DNA: TGTGCCAGCAGCCGGACTAGCGGGGGCCGCCGGGATACGCAGTATTTT
D gene: TRBD1; clone size: .; V gene: TRBV14; J gene: TRBJ1-4; CDR3 length: 13; CDR3 protein: CARRDRVGEKLFF; CDR3 DNA: TGTGCCAGAAGAGACAGGGTAGGGGAAAAACTGTTTTTT
D gene: TRBD2; clone size: .; V gene: TRBV28; J gene: TRBJ2-1; CDR3 length: 16; CDR3 protein: CASSGTSGGIYNGQFF; CDR3 DNA: TGTGCCAGCAGCGGGACTAGCGGGGGGATCTACAATGGGCAGTTCTTC
D gene: .; clone size: .; V gene: TRBV28; J gene: TRBJ2-6; CDR3 length: 17; CDR3 protein: CASRGKGHLSGANVLTF; CDR3 DNA: TGTGCCAGCAGGGGAAAGGGACACCTCTCTGGGGCCAACGTCCTGACTTTC
D gene: .; clone size: .; V gene: TRBV5-1; J gene: TRBJ1-6; CDR3 length: 19; CDR3 protein: CASSLAGHSTSSYNSPLHF; CDR3 DNA: TGCGCCAGCAGCCTGGCGGGACACTCGACGAGCTCCTATAATTCACCCCTCCACTTT
D gene: .; clone size: .; V gene: TRBV4-1; J gene: TRBJ2-7; CDR3 length: 16; CDR3 protein: CASSPLPGGPTYEQYF; CDR3 DNA: TGCGCCAGCAGCCCCCTCCCGGGGGGCCCAACCTACGAGCAGTACTTC
D gene: .; clone size: .; V gene: TRBV6-5; J gene: TRBJ1-4; CDR3 length: 15; CDR3 protein: CASQSFVGSNEKLFF; CDR3 DNA: TGTGCCAGTCAATCCTTTGTGGGCAGTAATGAAAAACTGTTTTTT
D gene: .; clone size: once; V gene: TRBV5-4; J gene: TRBJ2-3; CDR3 length: 15; CDR3 protein: CASSLAAGSTDTQYF; CDR3 DNA: TGTGCCAGCAGCTTGGCAGCGGGTAGCACAGATACGCAGTATTTT
D gene: .; clone size: .; V gene: TRBV7-3; J gene: TRBJ1-1; CDR3 length: 14; CDR3 protein: CASSFAGPNTEAFF; CDR3 DNA: TGTGCCAGCAGCTTCGCAGGGCCGAACACTGAAGCTTTCTTT
D gene: .; clone size: .; V gene: TRBV28; J gene: TRBJ1-3; CDR3 length: 15; CDR3 protein: CASSSTGLRGNTIYF; CDR3 DNA: TGTGCCAGCAGTTCTACAGGGCTCCGGGGAAACACCATATATTTT
D gene: .; clone size: .; V gene: TRBV7-8; J gene: TRBJ2-3; CDR3 length: 16; CDR3 protein: CASSWDALALTDTQYF; CDR3 DNA: TGTGCCAGCAGCTGGGACGCCCTAGCGCTCACAGATACGCAGTATTTT
D gene: .; clone size: once; V gene: TRBV12-3/TRBV12-4; J gene: TRBJ2-5; CDR3 length: 12; CDR3 protein: CASSRTQETQYF; CDR3 DNA: TGTGCCAGCAGCCGGACACAAGAGACCCAGTACTTC
D gene: TRBD2; clone size: .; V gene: TRBV5-5; J gene: TRBJ2-3; CDR3 length: 16; CDR3 protein: CASSPLAGGYTDTQYF; CDR3 DNA: TGTGCCAGCAGCCCGCTAGCGGGGGGCTACACAGATACGCAGTATTTT
D gene: .; clone size: .; V gene: TRBV6-5; J gene: TRBJ1-1; CDR3 length: 14; CDR3 protein: CASSYVRENTEAFF; CDR3 DNA: TGTGCCAGCAGTTACGTCAGGGAGAACACTGAAGCTTTCTTT
D gene: TRBD1; clone size: .; V gene: TRBV19; J gene: TRBJ1-1; CDR3 length: 14; CDR3 protein: CASSIVNRGSEAFF; CDR3 DNA: TGTGCCAGTAGTATAGTGAACAGGGGATCTGAAGCTTTCTTT
D gene: TRBD1; clone size: .; V gene: TRBV7-2; J gene: TRBJ2-7; CDR3 length: 15; CDR3 protein: CASSSPGQGAYEQYF; CDR3 DNA: TGTGCCAGCAGCTCCCCGGGACAGGGGGCCTACGAGCAGTACTTC
D gene: .; clone size: .; V gene: TRBV27; J gene: TRBJ2-2; CDR3 length: 12; CDR3 protein: CASSPILGELFF; CDR3 DNA: TGTGCCAGCAGCCCGATACTGGGGGAGCTGTTTTTT
D gene: .; clone size: .; V gene: TRBV5-1; J gene: TRBJ1-6; CDR3 length: 18; CDR3 protein: CASSLGVGAHSYNSPLHF; CDR3 DNA: TGCGCCAGCAGCTTAGGTGTTGGGGCCCACTCCTATAATTCACCCCTCCACTTT
D gene: .; clone size: .; V gene: TRBV18; J gene: TRBJ1-3; CDR3 length: 16; CDR3 protein: CASSPEQDFFGNTIYF; CDR3 DNA: TGTGCCAGCTCACCGGAACAGGATTTTTTTGGAAACACCATATATTTT
D gene: TRBD1; clone size: .; V gene: TRBV5-1; J gene: TRBJ1-3; CDR3 length: 17; CDR3 protein: CASSLEGAGGTGNTIYF; CDR3 DNA: TGCGCCAGCAGCTTGGAAGGGGCAGGGGGCACTGGAAACACCATATATTTT